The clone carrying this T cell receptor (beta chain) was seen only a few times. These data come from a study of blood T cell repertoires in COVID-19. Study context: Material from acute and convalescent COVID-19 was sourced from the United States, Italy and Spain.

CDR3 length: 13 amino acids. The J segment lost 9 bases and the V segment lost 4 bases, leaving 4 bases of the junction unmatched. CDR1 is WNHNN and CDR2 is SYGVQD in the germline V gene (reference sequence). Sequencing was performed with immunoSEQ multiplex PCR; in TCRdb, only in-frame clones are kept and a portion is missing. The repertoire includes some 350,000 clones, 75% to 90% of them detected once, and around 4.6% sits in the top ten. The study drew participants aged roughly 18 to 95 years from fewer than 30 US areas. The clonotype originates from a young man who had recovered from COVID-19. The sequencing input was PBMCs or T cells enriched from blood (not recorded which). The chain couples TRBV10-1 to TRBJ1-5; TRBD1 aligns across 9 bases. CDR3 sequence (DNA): TGCGCCAGCAGTGGGGACAGGGCTGGGCCCCAGCATTTT. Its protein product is CASSGDRAGPQHF.